A single sample gave rise to the 8 T cell receptor beta chains below, sequenced in a study of blood T cell repertoires in COVID-19. Libraries were prepared by immunoSEQ multiplex PCR; TCRdb keeps only in-frame clonotypes and omits some of them. Found here are about 260,000 clones, 80% to 90% of them singletons; the top ten hold roughly 10%. The sample was peripheral blood. The source is a woman in her 70s with COVID-19, enrolled during active disease.

This clone was detected once. The J gene is TRBJ1-1, the V gene TRBV9; D might be TRBD1 (6 bases). Germline V gene lookup returns CDR1 SGDLS and CDR2 YYNGEE. This CDR3 is 16 amino acids long. With 0 bases removed from V and 0 bases from J, the gap between germline ends came to 12 bases. The CDR3, as DNA: TGTGCCAGCAGCGTAGCTCTGACAGGTATGAACACTGAAGCTTTCTTT. Protein product: CASSVALTGMNTEAFF.

The chain has TRBV30 and TRBJ1-1; TRBD1 is a possible D gene (5 bases). V was shortened by 0 bases and J by 0 bases, with 8 bases between the two germline ends. Per germline, CDR1 GTSNPN and CDR2 SVGIG (reference sequence). The CDR3 is 14 residues long. The CDR3, as DNA: TGTGCCTGGAGTGTAACAGGACTGAACACTGAAGCTTTCTTT. Protein sequence: CAWSVTGLNTEAFF.

The chain recombines TRBV5-1 with TRBJ1-5, with 8 bases lining up with TRBD1. J was trimmed by 7 bases and V by 0 bases; bases with no gene match: 6. Germline CDR1 reads SGHRS; CDR2 reads YFSETQ. The CDR3 covers 15 residues. The CDR3 sequence: CASSLAGQGKQPQHF. CDR3 coding DNA: TGCGCCAGCAGCTTGGCCGGACAGGGAAAACAGCCCCAGCATTTT.

The J gene is TRBJ1-2, the V gene TRBV30; 7 nucleotides match TRBD1. Trimming took 6 bases from V and 11 from J; bases not matched to a gene: 18. Germline V gene lookup returns CDR1 GTSNPN and CDR2 SVGIG (reference sequence). The CDR3 has 14 residues. The CDR3 is CACGTGVPGSRYTF. CDR3 sequence (DNA): TGTGCCTGCGGAACAGGGGTCCCGGGGAGTCGGTACACCTTC.

V is TRBV30 and J is TRBJ2-1; TRBD1 aligns across 8 bases. The CDR3 length is 12 residues. V was clipped by 2 bases and J by 15 bases; unmatched bases: 9. Germline values: CDR1 GTSNPN, CDR2 SVGIG (reference sequence). CDR3 loop: CAWSRRTGSGFF. CDR3 DNA: TGTGCCTGGAGTCGACGGACAGGGTCGGGGTTCTTC.

V and J are TRBV5-1 and TRBJ1-1; D might be TRBD1 (6 bases). The CDR3 is made up of 16 amino acids. Germline V gives CDR1 SGHRS, CDR2 YFSETQ. V was pared by 0 bases and J by 0 bases, with 12 bases between. This CDR3 reads CASSLEGGRMNTEAFF. The CDR3 DNA reads as TGCGCCAGCAGCTTGGAAGGGGGAAGAATGAACACTGAAGCTTTCTTT.

The genes are TRBV30 and TRBJ2-6; D uncertain. With 5 bases removed from V and 4 bases from J, the gap between germline ends came to 12 bases. The CDR3 runs 14 residues. Germline V CDR1 and CDR2: GTSNPN, SVGIG (reference sequence). The CDR3 bases are TGTGCCTGGGGGCGAGGCTCCGGGGCCAACGTCCTGACTTTC. Translation: CAWGRGSGANVLTF.

The rearrangement uses TRBV7-6 and TRBJ2-2, with a tentative D call TRBD1 (6 bases). CDR1 is SGHVS and CDR2 is FNYEAQ in the germline V gene. Deletions cut 4 bases from V and 3 bases from J, with 12 bases between. The CDR3 is 15 residues long. CDR3 amino acids: CASSWRTADTGELFF. The CDR3 nucleotides read TGTGCCAGCAGCTGGCGGACAGCGGACACCGGGGAGCTGTTTTTT.